Each of the 18 T cell receptor beta chains below was sequenced from the same sample in a study of T cell responses to AZD1222 COVID-19 vaccine. TCRdb keeps only in-frame clones here, not all; method: immunoSEQ multiplex PCR. The table includes over 120,000 clones, roughly 91% detected once. The sample in question was peripheral blood, obtained on day 0 of AZD1222 vaccination. The receptors originated from an adult in good health.

This chain joins TRBV6-5 and TRBJ2-7, with D perhaps matching TRBD2 (5 bases). Between the trimmed V and J ends, which lost 0 bases and 3 bases, there was a span of 12 bases. This CDR3 has 15 residues. The germline CDR1 and CDR2 sequences are MNHEY and SVGAGI. The CDR3 region has the DNA TGTGCCAGCAGTTACTCGAGCGGACCGTTCTACGAGCAGTACTTC. It translates to CASSYSSGPFYEQYF.

The J gene is TRBJ1-5, the V gene TRBV4-1; 7 bases are shared with TRBD1. This CDR3 comprises 15 residues. In germline, CDR1 is MGHRA, CDR2 YSYEKL. V shed 0 bases and J 4 bases; nucleotides not matched to a gene: 3. This CDR3 reads CASSQDRGYNQPQHF. DNA of the CDR3: TGCGCCAGCAGCCAAGACAGGGGGTATAATCAGCCCCAGCATTTT.

The chain is built from TRBV9 and TRBJ1-2; 8 bases map to TRBD1. Per the germline V gene, CDR1 is SGDLS and CDR2 is YYNGEE. The CDR3 contains 12 residues. The V gene end was trimmed by 4 bases and the J gene end by 4 bases; junction bases not matched to a gene: 0. The CDR3 spells CASSTGGYGYTF. For the CDR3, the DNA is TGTGCCAGCAGCACAGGGGGCTATGGCTACACCTTC.

The V and J genes are TRBV12-3 or TRBV12-4 and TRBJ1-1; D is possibly TRBD1 (5 bases). CDR3 length equals 13 residues. V dropped 5 bases and J dropped 6 bases, with 13 bases sitting between them. CDR3 region: CASSRTQRAEAFF. CDR3 bases: TGTGCCAGCAGTCGGACACAACGGGCTGAAGCTTTCTTT.

J is TRBJ2-5 and V is TRBV4-2; 9 bases map to TRBD2. Trimming at V came to 4 bases and at J to 5 bases, leaving 8 bases not matched to a gene. The germline CDR1 and CDR2 sequences are LGHNA and YNFKEQ. The CDR3 has 15 residues. The CDR3: CASSLILSGGETQYF. CDR3 sequence (DNA): TGTGCCAGCAGCCTTATCCTCAGCGGGGGGGAGACCCAGTACTTC.

The chain is built from TRBV12-5 and TRBJ2-7, with TRBD2 matching 12 bases. Germline values: CDR1 LGHNT, CDR2 FRNRAP. With 3 bases clipped from V and 9 bases from J, the junction kept 12 bases outside the gene matches. The CDR3 contains 16 residues. The CDR3 loop is CASGFQLAGGSAGQYF. CDR3 DNA: TGTGCTAGTGGTTTCCAACTAGCGGGGGGCTCGGCGGGGCAGTACTTC.

The chain employs TRBV6-1 and TRBJ1-2; 7 bases map to TRBD1. Germline values: CDR1 MNHNS, CDR2 SASEGT. V was pared by 1 base and J by 4 bases, with 12 bases of the junction left unmatched. This CDR3 is 17 amino acids long. Here the CDR3 reads CASSEGPYYRGGYGYTF. For the CDR3, the DNA is TGTGCCAGCAGTGAAGGTCCCTATTACAGGGGAGGCTATGGCTACACCTTC.

The chain carries TRBV6-5 and TRBJ2-5; D call uncertain. This CDR3 contains 14 residues. Germline V lookup: CDR1 MNHEY, CDR2 SVGAGI. Between the trimmed V and J ends, which lost 2 bases and 2 bases, there was a span of 9 bases. CDR3 bases: TGTGCCAGCAGTTACGGCAGATTACAAGAGACCCAGTACTTC. Translated: CASSYGRLQETQYF.

The J gene is TRBJ1-2, the V gene TRBV18; D remains unclear. The CDR3 has 10 residues. From germline, CDR1 is KGHSH and CDR2 LQKENI. V lost 9 bases, J lost 10 bases, and 12 bases lay in between. Here the CDR3 DNA reads TGTGCCAGTTCCGGAAAGTACTACACCTTC. Its translation is CASSGKYYTF.

The chain is built from TRBV5-1 and TRBJ1-1; D not certain. Looked up from germline, CDR1 is SGHRS and CDR2 is YFSETQ. The CDR3 totals 15 residues. Trimming cost V 5 bases and J 4 bases, with 18 bases left between them. The CDR3 is CASSIREGTRTEAFF. In DNA, the CDR3 is TGCGCCAGCAGTATTCGAGAGGGAACTCGCACTGAAGCTTTCTTT.

The chain uses TRBV28 and TRBJ1-4; D might be TRBD1 (5 bases). V was trimmed by 6 bases and J by 3 bases, leaving 11 bases between them. The CDR3 runs 14 residues. The germline CDR1 and CDR2 sequences are MDHEN and SYDVKM. The CDR3 nucleotides are TGTGCCAGCAGCGGGGCAAACGCTAATGAAAAACTGTTTTTT. It yields the protein CASSGANANEKLFF.

V usage is TRBV19 and J usage is TRBJ2-7, with D possibly TRBD1 on 6 matching bases. The length of the CDR3 is 13 residues. The V and J ends lost 9 bases and 3 bases respectively, with 15 bases between them. Germline V gene lookup returns CDR1 LNHDA and CDR2 SQIVND (reference sequence). The DNA of the CDR3 is TGTGCCAGCCGCGCAGGGGTCCTCTACGAGCAGTACTTC. Its translation is CASRAGVLYEQYF.

The rearrangement links TRBV5-1 to TRBJ1-1, with D tentatively TRBD1 (5 bases). This CDR3 is built from 14 residues. CDR1 and CDR2 from the germline V gene are SGHRS and YFSETQ. Trimming removed 4 bases from V and 1 base from J, with 11 bases in between. The CDR3 here is CASSREGRNTEAFF. The CDR3 DNA follows: TGCGCCAGCAGCCGAGAGGGGAGGAACACTGAAGCTTTCTTT.

The rearrangement joins TRBV11-1 to TRBJ2-3; 8 nucleotides agree with TRBD1. The V segment lost 1 base and the J segment 6 bases; nucleotides outside the gene matches: 9. Looked up from germline, CDR1 is SGHAT and CDR2 is FQDESV (reference sequence). This CDR3 is built from 16 residues. In DNA, the CDR3 is TGTGCCAGCAGCTTAGGAACCGGGACAGGATTCGATACGCAGTATTTT. This sequence encodes CASSLGTGTGFDTQYF. The variable domain in full, completed from reference TRBV11-1 and TRBJ2-3, reads EAEVAQSPRYKITEKSQAVAFWCDPISGHATLYWYRQILGQGPELLVQFQDESVVDDSQLPKDRFSAERLKGVDSTLKIQPAELGDSAMYLCASSLGTGTGFDTQYFGPGTRLTVL.

The DNA of the CDR3 is TGTGCTAGCGGGGTACAGGGAAACACCGGGGAGCTGTTTTTT. Its translation: CASGVQGNTGELFF. This chain connects TRBV7-7 to TRBJ2-2; TRBD2 matches at 8 bases. The CDR3 spans 14 residues. From germline, CDR1 is SSHAT and CDR2 FNYEAQ (reference sequence).

The gene calls are TRBV10-3 and TRBJ1-2; a possible D gene is TRBD1 (5 bases). The CDR3 has 13 amino acids. V lost 3 bases, J lost 8 bases, and 13 bases lay in between. The V gene's germline CDR1 is ENHRY and CDR2 SYGVKD. CDR3: CAISEGEFGGYTF. CDR3 coding DNA: TGTGCCATCAGTGAAGGGGAGTTCGGCGGCTACACCTTC.

The chain combines TRBV27 with TRBJ1-1, with 8 bases identical to TRBD1. This CDR3 spans 13 amino acids. Trimming cost V 5 bases and J 1 base; bases outside gene matches: 0. Germline values: CDR1 MNHEY, CDR2 SMNVEV (reference sequence). The CDR3, as DNA: TGTGCCAGCAGTGGACAGGGGAACACTGAAGCTTTCTTT. This gives the protein CASSGQGNTEAFF.

The genes are TRBV5-1 and TRBJ2-2; 8 nucleotides line up with TRBD1. With 4 bases clipped from V and 2 bases from J, the junction kept 10 bases outside the gene matches. The germline V gene encodes CDR1 SGHRS and CDR2 YFSETQ. The CDR3 contains 17 residues. CDR3 nucleotide sequence: TGCGCCAGCAGCCCGGGTGCGGCAGGGGGCAACACCGGGGAGCTGTTTTTT. Protein product: CASSPGAAGGNTGELFF.